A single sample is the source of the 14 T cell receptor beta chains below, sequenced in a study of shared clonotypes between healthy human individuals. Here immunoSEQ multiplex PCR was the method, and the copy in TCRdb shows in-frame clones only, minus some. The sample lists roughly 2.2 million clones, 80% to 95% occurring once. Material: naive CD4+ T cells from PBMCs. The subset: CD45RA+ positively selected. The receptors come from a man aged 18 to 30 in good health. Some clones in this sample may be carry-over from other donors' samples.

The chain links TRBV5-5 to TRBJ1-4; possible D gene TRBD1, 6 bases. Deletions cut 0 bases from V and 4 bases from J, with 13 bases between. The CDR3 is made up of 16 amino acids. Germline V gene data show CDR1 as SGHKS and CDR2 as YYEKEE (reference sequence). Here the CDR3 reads CASSLDPRGGNEKLFF. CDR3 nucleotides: TGTGCCAGCAGCTTGGATCCCAGGGGCGGTAATGAAAAACTGTTTTTT. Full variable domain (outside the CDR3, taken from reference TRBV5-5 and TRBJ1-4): DAGVTQSPTHLIKTRGQQVTLRCSPISGHKSVSWYQQVLGQGPQFIFQYYEKEERGRGNFPDRFSARQFPNYSSELNVNALLLGDSALYLCASSLDPRGGNEKLFFGSGTQLSVL.

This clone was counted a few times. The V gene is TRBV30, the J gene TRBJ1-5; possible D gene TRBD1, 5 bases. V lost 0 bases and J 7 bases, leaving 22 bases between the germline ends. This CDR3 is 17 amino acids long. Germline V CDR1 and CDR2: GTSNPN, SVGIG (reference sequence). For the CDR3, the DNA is TGTGCCTGGAGTGTATCGATCATGGGGCAGGGTAGCCAGCCCCAGCATTTT. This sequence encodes CAWSVSIMGQGSQPQHF.

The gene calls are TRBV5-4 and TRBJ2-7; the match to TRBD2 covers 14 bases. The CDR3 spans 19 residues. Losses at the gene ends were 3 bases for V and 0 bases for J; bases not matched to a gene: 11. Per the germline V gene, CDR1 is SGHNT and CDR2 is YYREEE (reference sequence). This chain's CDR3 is CASSSGLAGGPRSSYEQYF. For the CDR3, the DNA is TGTGCCAGCAGCTCAGGACTAGCGGGAGGCCCAAGGAGCTCCTACGAGCAGTACTTC.

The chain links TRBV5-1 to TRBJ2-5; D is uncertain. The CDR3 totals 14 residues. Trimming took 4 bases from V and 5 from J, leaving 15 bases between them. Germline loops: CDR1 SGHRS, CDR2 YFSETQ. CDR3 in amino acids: CASSQELLGETQYF. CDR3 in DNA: TGCGCCAGCAGCCAAGAACTTCTAGGGGAGACCCAGTACTTC.

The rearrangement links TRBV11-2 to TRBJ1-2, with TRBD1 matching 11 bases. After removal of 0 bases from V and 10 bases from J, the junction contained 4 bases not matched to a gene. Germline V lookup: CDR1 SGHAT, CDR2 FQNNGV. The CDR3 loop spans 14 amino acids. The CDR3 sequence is CASSLDPGQGVYTF. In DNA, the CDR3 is TGTGCCAGCAGCTTAGATCCGGGACAGGGGGTCTACACCTTC. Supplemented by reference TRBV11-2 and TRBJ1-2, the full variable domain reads EAGVAQSPRYKIIEKRQSVAFWCNPISGHATLYWYQQILGQGPKLLIQFQNNGVVDDSQLPKDRFSAERLKGVDSTLKIQPAKLEDSAVYLCASSLDPGQGVYTFGSGTRLTVV.

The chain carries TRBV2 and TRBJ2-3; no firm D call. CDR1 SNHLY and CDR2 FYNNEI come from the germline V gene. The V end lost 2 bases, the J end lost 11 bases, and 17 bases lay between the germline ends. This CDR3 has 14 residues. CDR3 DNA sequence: TGTGCCAGCAGTGAACTCTATCCGTCAGGCGGGCAGTATTTT. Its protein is CASSELYPSGGQYF. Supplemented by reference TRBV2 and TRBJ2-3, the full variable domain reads EPEVTQTPSHQVTQMGQEVILRCVPISNHLYFYWYRQILGQKVEFLVSFYNNEISEKSEIFDDQFSVERPDGSNFTLKIRSTKLEDSAMYFCASSELYPSGGQYFGPGTRLTVL.

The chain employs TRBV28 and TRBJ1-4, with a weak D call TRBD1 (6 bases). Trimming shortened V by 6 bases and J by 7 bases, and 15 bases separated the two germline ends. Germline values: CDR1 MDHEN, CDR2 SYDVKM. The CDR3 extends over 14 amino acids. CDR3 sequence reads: CASSPDSRREKLFF. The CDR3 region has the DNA TGTGCCAGCAGCCCGGACAGCAGACGTGAAAAACTGTTTTTT.

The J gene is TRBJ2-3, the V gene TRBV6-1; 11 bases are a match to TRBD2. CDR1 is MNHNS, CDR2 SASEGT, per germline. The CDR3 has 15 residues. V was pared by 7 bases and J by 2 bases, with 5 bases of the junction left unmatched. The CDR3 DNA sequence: TGTGCCAGCACCCTGGGACTAGCGGTCACAGATACGCAGTATTTT. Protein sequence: CASTLGLAVTDTQYF.

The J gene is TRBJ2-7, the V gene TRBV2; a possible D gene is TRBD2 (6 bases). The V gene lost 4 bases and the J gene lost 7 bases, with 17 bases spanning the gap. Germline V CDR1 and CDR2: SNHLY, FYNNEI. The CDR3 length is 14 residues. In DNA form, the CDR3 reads TGTGCCAGCAGTGTTCGGGACTCCTCCGGGGAGCAGTACTTC. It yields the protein CASSVRDSSGEQYF.

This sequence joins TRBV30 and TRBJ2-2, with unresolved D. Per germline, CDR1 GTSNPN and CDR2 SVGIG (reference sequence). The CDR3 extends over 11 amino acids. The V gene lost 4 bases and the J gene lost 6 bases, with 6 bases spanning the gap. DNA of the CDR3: TGTGCCTGGACAGCCCCCGGGGAGCTGTTTTTT. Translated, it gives CAWTAPGELFF.

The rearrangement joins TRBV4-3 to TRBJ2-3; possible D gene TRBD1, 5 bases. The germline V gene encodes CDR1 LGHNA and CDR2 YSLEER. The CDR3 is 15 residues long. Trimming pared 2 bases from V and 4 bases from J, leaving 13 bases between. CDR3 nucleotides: TGCGCCAGCAGCCAATATTCCAGGGTGGCAGATACGCAGTATTTT. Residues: CASSQYSRVADTQYF.

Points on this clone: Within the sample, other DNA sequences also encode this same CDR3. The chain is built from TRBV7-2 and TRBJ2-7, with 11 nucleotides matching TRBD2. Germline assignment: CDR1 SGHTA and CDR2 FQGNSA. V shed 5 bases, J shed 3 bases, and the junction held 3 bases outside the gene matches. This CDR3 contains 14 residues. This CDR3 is CASSPGLAVYEQYF. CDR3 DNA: TGTGCCAGCAGCCCGGGACTAGCGGTCTACGAGCAGTACTTC.

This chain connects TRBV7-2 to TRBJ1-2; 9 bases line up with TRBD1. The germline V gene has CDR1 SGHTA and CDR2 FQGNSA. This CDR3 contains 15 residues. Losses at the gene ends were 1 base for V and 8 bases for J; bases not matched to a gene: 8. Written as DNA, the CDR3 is TGTGCCAGCAGCTTAGTCCGGGACAGGGCGGCGGGCTACACCTTC. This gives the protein CASSLVRDRAAGYTF.

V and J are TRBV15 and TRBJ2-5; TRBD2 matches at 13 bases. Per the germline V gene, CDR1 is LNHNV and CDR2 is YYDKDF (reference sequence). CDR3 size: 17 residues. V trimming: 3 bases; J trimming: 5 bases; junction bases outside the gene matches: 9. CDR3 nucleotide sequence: TGTGCCACCAGCAGGAGACTAGCGGGAGGAATATTTGAGACCCAGTACTTC. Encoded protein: CATSRRLAGGIFETQYF.